This TCR beta chain appears in the sequencing data of a study of spatial heterogeneity in lung cancer. In the study overall: The count of detected beta-chain sequences consistently exceeded that of alpha-chain sequences. Matched bulk RNA-seq yielded a T cell transcriptional module score. Counts of TCR transcripts in tumor regions correlated strongly with that score. Whole-study results and caveats: Tumor mutation count correlated with how many alpha and beta TCRs expanded intratumorally. Regional and ubiquitous nonsynonymous mutations were tracked by counts of regional and ubiquitous expanded TCRs, respectively.

Time point reported: sample taken at primary tumor resection. The sequenced material consisted of unsorted whole RNA from tumor, nontumor lung or frozen PBMC. Sample share makes this clonotype medium-sized (0.01 to 0.1%). No antigen is known for it. TCRdb re-derived calls from the 5' RACE reads in MiXCR, one entry per CDR3 protein. The table lists fewer than 2,000 distinct CDR3 sequences, about 9.5% of them singletons. Germline V lookup: CDR1 SEHNR, CDR2 FQNEAQ (reference sequence). CDR3 length: 15 residues. Trimming took off 5 bases at V and 6 bases at J, with 16 bases between the two ends. The origin of this receptor is a female donor with early-stage non-small cell lung cancer. Sample: lung tumor tissue, taken at surgery. The genes are TRBV7-9 and TRBJ1-4; D remains ambiguous. CDR3 region: CASSTGLPVHEKLFF. In nucleotides, the CDR3 is TGTGCCAGCAGCACCGGGCTCCCGGTACATGAAAAACTGTTTTTT.